This T cell receptor beta chain was recorded in a study of human T cells and chemical hapten exposure. V gave up 3 bases and J gave up 5 bases; unmatched junction bases: 11. CDR1 is LNHDA, CDR2 SQIVND, per germline (reference sequence). This CDR3 spans 16 amino acids. Time point given: patch test 1, 2 weeks after DPC sensitization. Documented treatment: therapeutic diphenylcyclopropenone sensitization with weekly scalp DPC. This clonotype was counted between two and nine times. The CDR3 ends on some other residue instead of the conserved phenylalanine or tryptophan, so this is likely a read error. TCRdb reprocessed the RACE reads with MiXCR, giving one entry per CDR3 protein. The data hold over 75,000 distinct CDR3 sequences, with about 6.8% observed a single time.

The V call is TRBV19, the J call TRBJ1-1, with TRBD1 identical over 8 bases. This sequence originates from a woman in her 30s with alopecia areata. Some clones in this sample may be carry-over from other donors' samples. This specimen was whole blood, taken in connection with sensitization to the hapten diphenylcyclopropenone (DPC). Written as DNA, the CDR3 is TGTGCCAGTAGTATGGGGACCAGGGGGCTGTGGACTGAAGCTTTCGTT. This sequence encodes CASSMGTRGLWTEAFV.